This T cell receptor beta chain was sequenced during a study of control samples from healthy donors and cancer patients. In germline, CDR1 is MNHNS, CDR2 SASEGT. The CDR3 length is 16 residues. The junction had 5 bases not matched to a gene; V was cut back by 3 bases and J by 0 bases. Profiled with immunoSEQ multiplex PCR; TCRdb holds only in-frame clones, not every one. The table shows 46,000 or so clones, with around 90% occurring only once. The rearrangement links TRBV6-1 to TRBJ1-5; 7 bases are a match to TRBD1. This clonotype was sampled from a man aged 30-40 years with colorectal cancer. Sequenced input: PBMCs. As DNA, the CDR3 is TGTGCCAGCAGTGACCGACAGGGTATTAGCAATCAGCCCCAGCATTTT. Protein sequence: CASSDRQGISNQPQHF.